This T cell receptor beta chain was captured in a study of STAT5B mutations in CD4+ large granular lymphocyte leukemia. The study's findings and limits: No patients shared main leukemic clonotypes, though about 24% appeared at low frequency elsewhere. Top patient clones used TRBV06 genes more often: 8/27 versus 2/35 in controls.

In regard to this clone: The target antigen is unknown.

Depending on availability, patient cells were bead-separated fractions or unselected PBMC. The survey-level immunoSEQ assay was used. Produced via immunoSEQ multiplex PCR; TCRdb's table is partial and in-frame only. The sample includes 2,000 or so clones, roughly four fifths of them seen just once. V was shortened by 0 bases and J by 2 bases, with 14 bases between the two germline ends. Per the germline V gene, CDR1 is SGHTA and CDR2 is FQGNSA. The CDR3 sequence is 17 residues long. V and J are TRBV7-2 and TRBJ1-3, with D hard to call. The clonotype comes from a woman in her seventies with CD4+ T-cell large granular lymphocyte leukemia. Sequenced: PBMCs. CDR3 residues: CASSLAPGLQAGNTIYF. For the CDR3, the DNA is TGTGCCAGCAGCTTAGCCCCTGGGTTGCAGGCTGGAAACACCATATATTTT.